This T cell receptor (beta chain) was identified in a study of cytotoxic CD8 clonotypes in ibrutinib-treated CLL. General study results and limits: Circulating CD8+ T-cell counts were tracked by baseline clonality, which exceeded that of age-matched healthy donors.

Remarks on this clone: Antigen: not known.

TCRdb keeps only in-frame clones here, not all; method: immunoSEQ multiplex PCR. Among about 97,000 clones listed, 78% were seen once. Germline V gives CDR1 MDHEN, CDR2 SYDVKM. J gave up 7 bases and V 4 bases, and 5 bases lay outside the gene matches. The CDR3 runs 14 residues. The source of this sequence is a human donor with chronic lymphocytic leukemia. The chain uses TRBV28 and TRBJ1-2, with 11 nucleotides matching TRBD1. The specimen was PBMCs, collected after 12 months of ibrutinib treatment. CDR3: CASSSPGQGVGYTF. CDR3 sequence (DNA): TGTGCCAGCAGTTCCCCGGGACAGGGGGTTGGCTACACCTTC.